The 23 T cell receptor beta chains below come from one sample, sequenced in a study of beta chain features in type 1 diabetes. Study results and limitations: All four CD4+ subsets of Type 1 diabetes patients contained TCRB CDR3s that were moderately but significantly shorter.

No antigen is known for these receptors. Since all of the isolated RNA was reverse transcribed, expressed TCRB transcripts were what got sequenced. The repertoire was sequenced with immunoSEQ multiplex PCR; TCRdb's copy has only in-frame clones and lacks some. The sample includes 300,000 to 450,000 clones, roughly 12% of them seen just once. Sequencing was done on a sample of naive CD4+ T cells from blood. The receptors were sampled from a woman aged 18-29 years with type 1 diabetes.

The table lists this clone with a few counts. The sample holds other DNA sequences that translate to the same CDR3. The chain employs TRBV9 and TRBJ2-3; a weak D match, TRBD2 (6 bases). Deletions cut 3 bases from V and 3 bases from J, with 8 bases between. The CDR3 covers 13 residues. Germline V gene sequence: CDR1 SGDLS, CDR2 YYNGEE. As DNA, the CDR3 is TGTGCCAGCAGCGGTAGCGGTACAGATACGCAGTATTTT. It is translated as CASSGSGTDTQYF.

Only a few counts were recorded for this clone. The chain employs TRBV29-1 and TRBJ2-7; D is uncertain. V was shortened by 6 bases and J by 3 bases, with 9 bases between the two germline ends. The germline CDR1 and CDR2 sequences are SQVTM and ANQGSEA. The CDR3 loop spans 11 amino acids. CDR3 region: CSVAQVYEQYF. In DNA form, the CDR3 reads TGCAGCGTGGCCCAAGTCTACGAGCAGTACTTC.

The table lists this clone with a few counts. The chain recombines TRBV4-2 with TRBJ2-1, with TRBD2 matching over 8 bases. Germline CDR1 LGHNA, CDR2 YNFKEQ. Trimming removed 3 bases from V and 2 bases from J; junction bases left unmatched: 6. CDR3 length: 16 residues. The CDR3 protein is CASSQTSATPYNEQFF. The CDR3 DNA sequence: TGTGCCAGCAGCCAGACTAGCGCGACACCCTACAATGAGCAGTTCTTC.

The rearrangement joins TRBV19 to TRBJ2-1; D possibly corresponds to TRBD1 (6 bases). This CDR3 region has 15 residues. V was trimmed by 3 bases and J by 8 bases, leaving 17 bases between them. Germline assignment: CDR1 LNHDA and CDR2 SQIVND (reference sequence). The CDR3, as DNA: TGTGCCAGTAGTATGATAGACAGGTCGGACGATGAGCAGTTCTTC. Translated: CASSMIDRSDDEQFF.

The V gene is TRBV29-1, the J gene TRBJ1-3; a possible D gene is TRBD1 (6 bases). Trimming shortened V by 7 bases and J by 4 bases, and 14 bases separated the two germline ends. The CDR3 is 13 residues long. The germline V gene has CDR1 SQVTM and CDR2 ANQGSEA. CDR3 bases: TGCAGCGCCCAAACAGGGATGGGAAACACCATATATTTT. The encoded protein is CSAQTGMGNTIYF.

The V gene is TRBV5-4, the J gene TRBJ2-1, with D possibly TRBD2 on 6 matching bases. V lost 1 base to trimming and J lost 0 bases, with 20 bases between them. Germline CDR1 is SGHNT and CDR2 is YYREEE (reference sequence). The CDR3 is 19 residues long. CDR3 sequence reads: CASSLRRAYYQNSYNEQFF. Written as DNA, the CDR3 is TGTGCCAGCAGCTTGCGGAGGGCTTACTACCAGAACTCCTACAATGAGCAGTTCTTC.

This clone was recorded a few times. The gene calls are TRBV5-1 and TRBJ2-7; D not resolved. The CDR3 length is 12 residues. Per germline, CDR1 SGHRS and CDR2 YFSETQ. V dropped 2 bases and J dropped 5 bases, with 8 bases sitting between them. DNA of the CDR3: TGCGCCAGCAGCTTCCGGCAGGACGAGCAGTACTTC. Encoded protein: CASSFRQDEQYF. Supplemented by reference TRBV5-1 and TRBJ2-7, the full variable domain reads KAGVTQTPRYLIKTRGQQVTLSCSPISGHRSVSWYQQTPGQGLQFLFEYFSETQRNKGNFPGRFSGRQFSNSRSEMNVSTLELGDSALYLCASSFRQDEQYFGPGTRLTVT.

This clone was observed a handful of times. The gene calls are TRBV30 and TRBJ2-2; D is unclear. This CDR3 contains 13 residues. Per germline, CDR1 GTSNPN and CDR2 SVGIG (reference sequence). V dropped 4 bases and J dropped 7 bases, with 13 bases sitting between them. CDR3 in amino acids: CAWNFASGGELFF. The CDR3 nucleotides are TGTGCCTGGAATTTCGCGTCGGGCGGGGAGCTGTTTTTT.

This clone showed up just a few times. This chain connects TRBV5-1 to TRBJ2-3; TRBD2 aligns across 13 bases. The V segment lost 2 bases and the J segment 6 bases; nucleotides outside the gene matches: 3. CDR1 and CDR2 from the germline V gene are SGHRS and YFSETQ. There are 15 residues in the CDR3. CDR3 protein: CASSFGTSGVDTQYF. The CDR3 DNA follows: TGCGCCAGCAGCTTCGGGACTAGCGGGGTGGATACGCAGTATTTT. Together with reference TRBV5-1 and TRBJ2-3, the CDR3 gives the full variable domain: KAGVTQTPRYLIKTRGQQVTLSCSPISGHRSVSWYQQTPGQGLQFLFEYFSETQRNKGNFPGRFSGRQFSNSRSEMNVSTLELGDSALYLCASSFGTSGVDTQYFGPGTRLTVL.

The chain links TRBV4-3 to TRBJ2-7; TRBD2 agrees at 8 bases. This CDR3 comprises 15 residues. V lost 2 bases and J lost 3; bases outside the gene matches: 6. Germline assignment: CDR1 LGHNA and CDR2 YSLEER. CDR3 DNA: TGCGCCAGCAGCCAATCGGACCGGGGGGGCTACGAGCAGTACTTC. This gives the protein CASSQSDRGGYEQYF.

V is TRBV7-6 and J is TRBJ1-2; TRBD1 aligns across 9 bases. V was clipped by 0 bases and J by 6 bases; unmatched bases: 5. The CDR3 is 15 residues long. CDR1 SGHVS and CDR2 FNYEAQ come from the germline V gene. CDR3 amino acids: CASSLAPTGGHGYTF. The CDR3 nucleotides are TGTGCCAGCAGCTTAGCCCCGACAGGGGGGCATGGCTACACCTTC.

This clone was seen only a few times. The chain uses TRBV7-6 and TRBJ1-2, with D perhaps TRBD1 (6 bases). Germline-derived CDR1 and CDR2 are SGHVS and FNYEAQ. The CDR3 sequence is 15 residues long. V lost 5 bases, J lost 0 bases, and 13 bases lay in between. Here the CDR3 reads CASSGDMGSNYGYTF. CDR3 in DNA: TGTGCCAGCAGCGGGGACATGGGGTCTAACTATGGCTACACCTTC.

The J gene is TRBJ2-1, the V gene TRBV5-1, with D possibly being TRBD1 (6 bases). CDR1 is SGHRS and CDR2 is YFSETQ in the germline V gene. V lost 1 base, J lost 5 bases, and 10 bases lay in between. CDR3 length: 14 amino acids. DNA for the CDR3: TGCGCCAGCAGCTTGAGGACAGTTAACAATGAGCAGTTCTTC. Amino acids: CASSLRTVNNEQFF.

The sample holds a few counts of this clone. J is TRBJ2-1 and V is TRBV10-3; D is possibly TRBD1 (6 bases). The V end was cut by 11 bases, the J end by 9 bases, with 20 bases between. The CDR3 loop spans 13 amino acids. The germline CDR1 and CDR2 sequences are ENHRY and SYGVKD. This CDR3 reads CAVADRPEGEQFF. The CDR3 region has the DNA TGTGCCGTAGCCGACAGGCCAGAGGGTGAGCAGTTCTTC.

This clone has more than one count but fewer than ten. The gene calls are TRBV29-1 and TRBJ2-7; TRBD1 matches 7 bases. The CDR3 length is 12 residues. Germline CDR1 and CDR2: SQVTM and ANQGSEA. The CDR3 DNA sequence: TGCGTCGGACAGGCCCACTCCTACGAGCAGTACTTC. Protein product: CVGQAHSYEQYF.

This clone was found a few times. The chain uses TRBV5-4 and TRBJ2-3; 7 bases map to TRBD2. The CDR3 extends over 17 amino acids. Germline lookup yields CDR1 SGHNT and CDR2 YYREEE (reference sequence). Losses at the gene ends were 3 bases for V and 3 bases for J; bases not matched to a gene: 13. CDR3 in amino acids: CASSSSTKGGWTDTQYF. In DNA form, the CDR3 reads TGTGCCAGCAGCTCGTCGACCAAGGGAGGGTGGACAGATACGCAGTATTTT.

The rearrangement uses TRBV27 and TRBJ2-1; 11 positions agree with TRBD2. V trimming: 5 bases; J trimming: 16 bases; junction bases outside the gene matches: 10. The germline V gene has CDR1 MNHEY and CDR2 SMNVEV (reference sequence). The CDR3 runs to 13 residues. The CDR3 here is CASSIIAGGPSFF. For the CDR3, the DNA is TGTGCCAGCAGTATAATAGCGGGGGGGCCTAGTTTCTTC.

This sequence joins TRBV9 and TRBJ1-1; maybe TRBD1 (6 bases). Germline V gives CDR1 SGDLS, CDR2 YYNGEE. The CDR3 has 14 residues. V dropped 3 bases and J dropped 4 bases, with 13 bases sitting between them. The CDR3 reads CASSATQGVTEAFF. The CDR3 DNA follows: TGTGCCAGCAGCGCAACACAGGGCGTCACTGAAGCTTTCTTT.

The rearrangement joins TRBV2 to TRBJ2-6; 7 nucleotides match TRBD1. The CDR3 runs to 16 residues. Germline V gene sequence: CDR1 SNHLY, CDR2 FYNNEI. The V segment lost 4 bases and the J segment 4 bases; nucleotides outside the gene matches: 7. The CDR3 DNA follows: TGTGCCAGCAGTGCAGACAGGGCTGGAGGGGCCAACGTCCTGACTTTC. It encodes CASSADRAGGANVLTF. The complete variable domain, with remaining parts taken from reference TRBV2 and TRBJ2-6, reads EPEVTQTPSHQVTQMGQEVILRCVPISNHLYFYWYRQILGQKVEFLVSFYNNEISEKSEIFDDQFSVERPDGSNFTLKIRSTKLEDSAMYFCASSADRAGGANVLTFGAGSRLTVL.

As DNA, the CDR3 is TGTGCCAGCAGCGCTCAGGGCGGGAACACTGAAGCTTTCTTT. This translates into CASSAQGGNTEAFF. The chain has TRBV7-6 and TRBJ1-1, with D possibly being TRBD1 (5 bases). CDR1 and CDR2 (germline): SGHVS, FNYEAQ. CDR3 length: 14 residues. The ends were cut back, 5 bases at V and 1 base at J, with 11 bases in the middle. The full variable domain, with the rest looked up from reference TRBV7-6 and TRBJ1-1, is GAGVSQSPRYKVTKRGQDVALRCDPISGHVSLYWYRQALGQGPEFLTYFNYEAQQDKSGLPNDRFSAERPEGSISTLTIQRTEQRDSAMYRCASSAQGGNTEAFFGQGTRLTVV.

The chain carries TRBV6-1 and TRBJ1-5; tentatively, D is TRBD1 (5 bases). This CDR3 is 14 amino acids long. Germline-derived CDR1 and CDR2 are MNHNS and SASEGT. V lost 3 bases to trimming and J lost 5 bases, with 11 bases between them. CDR3 region: CASSDFRADQPQHF. CDR3 nucleotides: TGTGCCAGCAGTGATTTCAGGGCCGATCAGCCCCAGCATTTT.

The chain combines TRBV7-2 with TRBJ1-2; tentative D call: TRBD1 (5 bases). Germline V lookup: CDR1 SGHTA, CDR2 FQGNSA. V gave up 5 bases and J gave up 8 bases, with 15 bases separating them. The CDR3 loop spans 13 amino acids. The DNA of the CDR3 is TGTGCCAGCAGCCTAGAAGGGGCGCGGGGCTACACCTTC. Translating gives CASSLEGARGYTF.

In its sample, this clone was seen a few times. The chain uses TRBV30 and TRBJ1-5; D gene unclear. V shed 2 bases and J shed 6 bases, with 14 bases lying between them. CDR1 is GTSNPN, CDR2 SVGIG, per germline (reference sequence). This CDR3 comprises 14 residues. DNA of the CDR3: TGTGCCTGGAGTTCGACACCCCGGGGTCAGCCCCAGCATTTT. This translates into CAWSSTPRGQPQHF.